These T cell receptor beta chains were read from a single sample in a study of PD-1 blockade in classical Hodgkin lymphoma. The repertoire was sequenced with immunoSEQ multiplex PCR; TCRdb's copy has only in-frame clones and lacks some. The repertoire holds over 60,000 clones, roughly 89% seen once, with about 9.4% in the top ten. The material was peripheral blood mononuclear cells (PBMCs), obtained before the fourth cycle of nivolumab. These receptors were obtained from a human donor with classical Hodgkin lymphoma. Both conserved end residues are trimmed from each CDR3. A D gene is named only where the DNA matches it firmly. Size is stated for part of the rows, as once, few or many counts, or as a class when the clone is expanded.

CDR3aa: ASSYRGTQETQY
v_gene: TRBV9
d_gene: NA
abundance: NA
j_gene: TRBJ2-5

CDR3aa: ASSEASTNEQF
v_gene: TRBV6-1
d_gene: NA
abundance: NA
j_gene: TRBJ2-1

CDR3aa: ASSRTEPSGYT
v_gene: TRBV7-9
d_gene: NA
abundance: NA
j_gene: TRBJ1-2

CDR3aa: ASSLALDRGGQPQH
v_gene: TRBV7-2
d_gene: TRBD1
abundance: once
j_gene: TRBJ1-5

CDR3aa: SVRGLAGPSGELF
v_gene: TRBV29-1
d_gene: TRBD2
abundance: NA
j_gene: TRBJ2-2

CDR3aa: AWFPRGQGFGLNEKLF
v_gene: TRBV30
d_gene: TRBD1
abundance: NA
j_gene: TRBJ1-4

CDR3aa: ASSLIPAGGNTDTQY
v_gene: TRBV5-4
d_gene: TRBD1
abundance: NA
j_gene: TRBJ2-3

CDR3aa: ASSFTTGGRNEQF
v_gene: TRBV5-4
d_gene: TRBD1
abundance: NA
j_gene: TRBJ2-1

CDR3aa: SVVEGIFGYT
v_gene: TRBV29-1
d_gene: NA
abundance: NA
j_gene: TRBJ1-2

CDR3aa: ASSPGKGGNTEAF
v_gene: TRBV18
d_gene: NA
abundance: NA
j_gene: TRBJ1-1

CDR3aa: ATRDRGKTDTQY
v_gene: TRBV4-1
d_gene: TRBD1
abundance: NA
j_gene: TRBJ2-3

CDR3aa: ASSGGGGPGETQY
v_gene: TRBV2
d_gene: TRBD2
abundance: NA
j_gene: TRBJ2-5

CDR3aa: AISERGQPEGKLF
v_gene: TRBV10-3
d_gene: NA
abundance: NA
j_gene: TRBJ1-4

CDR3aa: ASSLILAGDEQF
v_gene: TRBV7-6
d_gene: TRBD2
abundance: NA
j_gene: TRBJ2-1

CDR3aa: ASSSRDNPYGYT
v_gene: TRBV27
d_gene: NA
abundance: NA
j_gene: TRBJ1-2

CDR3aa: ASRPQESNTEAF
v_gene: TRBV6-1
d_gene: NA
abundance: once
j_gene: TRBJ1-1

CDR3aa: ASSFSWVEQF
v_gene: TRBV7-9
d_gene: NA
abundance: few
j_gene: TRBJ2-1

CDR3aa: ASSEERTSGGHQETQY
v_gene: TRBV2
d_gene: TRBD2
abundance: NA
j_gene: TRBJ2-5

CDR3aa: ASSMRAGGTHFSYNEQF
v_gene: TRBV19
d_gene: TRBD2
abundance: NA
j_gene: TRBJ2-1

CDR3aa: ASSATQGFGSYEQY
v_gene: TRBV7-9
d_gene: NA
abundance: NA
j_gene: TRBJ2-7

CDR3aa: ATSRSTWGKGQETQY
v_gene: TRBV15
d_gene: NA
abundance: NA
j_gene: TRBJ2-5

CDR3aa: ASSPTSGGADEQF
v_gene: TRBV6-4
d_gene: TRBD2
abundance: NA
j_gene: TRBJ2-1

CDR3aa: ASSDGGGGETQY
v_gene: TRBV5-1
d_gene: NA
abundance: once
j_gene: TRBJ2-5

CDR3aa: ASSLGRGGASYGYT
v_gene: TRBV7-6
d_gene: NA
abundance: NA
j_gene: TRBJ1-2

CDR3aa: ASRGLAGTYNEQF
v_gene: TRBV7-9
d_gene: TRBD2
abundance: NA
j_gene: TRBJ2-1

CDR3aa: ASSRDTSGNTIY
v_gene: TRBV6-1
d_gene: NA
abundance: once
j_gene: TRBJ1-3

CDR3aa: ASSGSPGGSTDTQY
v_gene: TRBV9
d_gene: NA
abundance: NA
j_gene: TRBJ2-3

CDR3aa: ASSLRGLGAEDTQY
v_gene: TRBV13
d_gene: NA
abundance: NA
j_gene: TRBJ2-3

CDR3aa: ASSRDKWLGKSPLH
v_gene: TRBV27
d_gene: NA
abundance: NA
j_gene: TRBJ1-6

CDR3aa: SVGDGTYEQY
v_gene: TRBV29-1
d_gene: NA
abundance: NA
j_gene: TRBJ2-7

CDR3aa: ASSSEQGAPGNTIY
v_gene: TRBV27
d_gene: TRBD1
abundance: NA
j_gene: TRBJ1-3

CDR3aa: ASRLDRPYEQY
v_gene: TRBV2
d_gene: NA
abundance: NA
j_gene: TRBJ2-7

CDR3aa: ASSLGSGFKQY
v_gene: TRBV7-6
d_gene: NA
abundance: NA
j_gene: TRBJ2-7

CDR3aa: AWSAGGATDTQY
v_gene: TRBV30
d_gene: NA
abundance: NA
j_gene: TRBJ2-3

CDR3aa: ASSYSTNTEAF
v_gene: TRBV6-5
d_gene: NA
abundance: NA
j_gene: TRBJ1-1

CDR3aa: AWRLVGPGELF
v_gene: TRBV30
d_gene: NA
abundance: NA
j_gene: TRBJ2-2

CDR3aa: ASSLAPLSTDTQY
v_gene: TRBV5-1
d_gene: NA
abundance: NA
j_gene: TRBJ2-3

CDR3aa: ASSVSTDYSGNTIY
v_gene: TRBV6-1
d_gene: NA
abundance: NA
j_gene: TRBJ1-3

CDR3aa: AASTDNQPQH
v_gene: TRBV6-1
d_gene: NA
abundance: NA
j_gene: TRBJ1-5

CDR3aa: ASSYSPEIVYGYT
v_gene: TRBV6-6
d_gene: NA
abundance: NA
j_gene: TRBJ1-2

CDR3aa: ASSIAGNQGSGYT
v_gene: TRBV19
d_gene: NA
abundance: NA
j_gene: TRBJ1-2

CDR3aa: ASRVAGDYGYT
v_gene: TRBV19
d_gene: NA
abundance: NA
j_gene: TRBJ1-2

CDR3aa: ASRTSGGRETQY
v_gene: TRBV27
d_gene: TRBD2
abundance: once
j_gene: TRBJ2-5

CDR3aa: ASSPLPGSLGNTIY
v_gene: TRBV7-8
d_gene: NA
abundance: NA
j_gene: TRBJ1-3

CDR3aa: ASSPLAGDTDTQY
v_gene: TRBV5-1
d_gene: TRBD2
abundance: NA
j_gene: TRBJ2-3

CDR3aa: ASREGSYQPQH
v_gene: TRBV6-5
d_gene: NA
abundance: NA
j_gene: TRBJ1-5

CDR3aa: SVQLAGGPDTQY
v_gene: TRBV29-1
d_gene: TRBD2
abundance: NA
j_gene: TRBJ2-3

CDR3aa: ASSEGLNNEKLF
v_gene: TRBV6-1
d_gene: NA
abundance: NA
j_gene: TRBJ1-4

CDR3aa: ASSPFTEKTGELF
v_gene: TRBV18
d_gene: NA
abundance: NA
j_gene: TRBJ2-2